The entry below gives a single T cell receptor (beta chain) sequence along with its context. This specimen belongs to a study of blood T cell repertoires in COVID-19. The wider study: Acute and convalescent COVID-19 samples came from the United States, Italy and Spain. PBMCs, B-cell-depleted T cells, or T cells provided the cDNA or gDNA that made up the material.

The CDR3 has 14 residues. Germline CDR1 SGHRS, CDR2 YFSETQ. J lost 5 bases, V lost 2 bases, and 2 bases had no gene match. Under the authors' procedure: Amplification with reference gene primers provided the estimates of nucleated cell counts. Some clones are missing from TCRdb's copy, which holds only in-frame ones; the method was immunoSEQ multiplex PCR. That table furnishes V, J and clone size, whereas the DNA furnished D and trimming. Of about 89,000 clones in the sample, 60% to 85% were seen once. The V gene is TRBV5-1, the J gene TRBJ2-1; 9 bases line up with TRBD2. The sequenced material came from peripheral blood. The sequence was obtained from a human donor in a cohort sampled during active COVID-19. CDR3 amino acids: CASSLRTSDNEQFF. CDR3 sequence (DNA): TGCGCCAGCAGCTTAAGGACTAGCGACAATGAGCAGTTCTTC.